This T cell receptor (beta chain) was identified during a study of blood T cell repertoires in COVID-19. Overall study context: Italy, Spain and the United States were the sources of the convalescent and acute COVID-19 samples. T cells, B-cell-depleted T cells, or PBMCs provided the cDNA or gDNA that served as material.

In the study's own analysis: Amplification of reference gene primers provided the estimated nucleated cell counts. Clones were sequenced by immunoSEQ multiplex PCR, and TCRdb holds only the in-frame ones, with some missing. The V and J calls and clone size come from that table; D and trimming were worked out from the DNA. This table has 80,000 to 100,000 clones, about 90% appearing once. This clone occurred once. With V trimmed by 5 bases and J by 4 bases, 2 bases remained unmatched. The CDR3 length is 13 residues. Germline CDR1 and CDR2: PRHDT and FYEKMQ (reference sequence). The sample consisted of peripheral blood. The TCR comes from a human donor with active COVID-19. The donor label of this sample is uncertain. The chain is built from TRBV13 and TRBJ2-5, with TRBD1 matching over 9 bases. The CDR3 nucleotides read TGTGCCAGCAGCCTGACAGGGGGAGAGACCCAGTACTTC. Its translation: CASSLTGGETQYF.